This entry lists 25 T cell receptor beta chains sequenced from one sample in a study of radiation and T cells in renal cell carcinoma. This sample's treatment: treatment-naive control, cytoreductive nephrectomy. Assay used: immunoSEQ multiplex PCR; TCRdb lists only in-frame clones, some missing. The sample holds some 20,000 clones, nearly 55% seen once. The sequences come from tumor tissue, collected from a patient whose treatment was nephrectomy without radiotherapy. Receptors were obtained from a human donor with renal cell carcinoma.

The chain has TRBV6-5 and TRBJ1-5, with D possibly being TRBD1 (5 bases). The CDR3 is 15 amino acids. Per the germline V gene, CDR1 is MNHEY and CDR2 is SVGAGI. The V and J ends lost 6 bases and 5 bases respectively, with 17 bases between them. Here the CDR3 DNA reads TGTGCCAGCAGACCGGGAGGGGTGAGTGATCAGCCCCAGCATTTT. The encoded protein is CASRPGGVSDQPQHF.

The chain employs TRBV7-2 and TRBJ2-2; 12 nucleotides agree with TRBD2. Germline CDR1 reads SGHTA; CDR2 reads FQGNSA. V gave up 5 bases and J gave up 7 bases; unmatched junction bases: 11. This CDR3 contains 17 residues. CDR3 sequence (DNA): TGTGCCAGCAGCCCTCTCCCGACTAGCGGGGGTGGCGGGGAGCTGTTTTTT. It codes for CASSPLPTSGGGGELFF.

Judged by abundance, this clone is medium-sized. This chain uses TRBV19 with TRBJ2-7; either TRBD1 or TRBD2 may supply D (5 bases each). Germline CDR1 LNHDA, CDR2 SQIVND (reference sequence). Trimming pared 1 base from V and 2 bases from J, leaving 15 bases between. CDR3 length: 16 amino acids. CDR3 DNA: TGTGCCAGTAGTATAGTTGCCCGGGACGGAGCCTACGAGCAGTACTTC. Amino acids: CASSIVARDGAYEQYF.

By share, this clone counts as medium-sized. The V call is TRBV7-3, the J call TRBJ2-7, with 7 bases fitting TRBD1. V lost 3 bases and J lost 3; bases outside the gene matches: 5. The V gene's germline CDR1 is SGHTA and CDR2 FQGTGA. The CDR3 has 14 amino acids. The CDR3: CASSLEQGSYEQYF. CDR3 in DNA: TGTGCCAGCAGCTTGGAACAGGGGAGCTACGAGCAGTACTTC.

Note on this clone: Compared with germline, one end of the junction differs, possibly owing to a read error. The J gene is TRBJ1-2, the V gene TRBV6-6; D perhaps matches TRBD1 (6 bases). From germline, CDR1 is MNHNY and CDR2 SVGAGI (reference sequence). CDR3 length: 13 amino acids. CDR3: CAISESGDGGYTF. The CDR3 DNA is TGTGCCATCAGTGAGTCAGGGGATGGTGGCTACACCTTC.

This chain uses TRBV4-1 with TRBJ1-5; D may be TRBD1 (5 bases). CDR3 length: 17 residues. Germline V lookup: CDR1 MGHRA, CDR2 YSYEKL. The V gene lost 0 bases and the J gene lost 5 bases, with 17 bases spanning the gap. CDR3 DNA sequence: TGCGCCAGCAGCCAAGATCTGGCGGTGAGGGGAGATCAGCCCCAGCATTTT. Protein product: CASSQDLAVRGDQPQHF.

The gene calls are TRBV15 and TRBJ1-5; a possible D gene is TRBD1 (6 bases). Germline V gene data show CDR1 as LNHNV and CDR2 as YYDKDF (reference sequence). CDR3 length equals 14 residues. V was pared by 0 bases and J by 7 bases, with 10 bases between. The CDR3 is CATSRDNRVQPQHF. Here the CDR3 DNA reads TGTGCCACCAGCAGAGATAACAGGGTACAGCCCCAGCATTTT.

CDR3 residues: CASSPEGAGEKLFF. The CDR3 DNA reads TGTGCCAGCAGTCCGGAGGGGGCAGGGGAAAAACTGTTTTTT. The chain links TRBV7-9 to TRBJ1-4; TRBD1 matches 7 bases. V shed 6 bases and J 8 bases; nucleotides not matched to a gene: 9. Germline V lookup: CDR1 SEHNR, CDR2 FQNEAQ (reference sequence). The CDR3 contains 14 residues.

The chain combines TRBV25-1 with TRBJ2-5; D is ambiguous. The length of the CDR3 is 12 residues. V shed 1 base and J shed 5 bases, with 5 bases lying between them. Germline values: CDR1 MGHDK, CDR2 SYGVNS. CDR3 region: CASSELGETQYF. For the CDR3, the DNA is TGTGCCAGCAGTGAATTGGGTGAGACCCAGTACTTC.

The V gene is TRBV4-3, the J gene TRBJ1-1; D is unresolved. Germline CDR1 reads LGHNA; CDR2 reads YSLEER. This CDR3 contains 14 residues. Trimming cost V 0 bases and J 6 bases, with 11 bases left between them. The CDR3 DNA reads TGCGCCAGCAGCCAAGAGATTAGACGGGCTGAAGCTTTCTTT. Translating gives CASSQEIRRAEAFF.

The chain joins TRBV7-2 to TRBJ2-2; TRBD2 aligns across 12 bases. In germline, CDR1 is SGHTA, CDR2 FQGNSA. J lost 5 bases, V lost 2 bases, and 0 bases had no gene match. There are 15 residues in the CDR3. The DNA for the CDR3 is TGTGCCAGCAGCTTAACTAGCGGGGGGACCGGGGAGCTGTTTTTT. It specifies CASSLTSGGTGELFF.

The chain is built from TRBV6-1 and TRBJ1-5; no definite D call. V gave up 0 bases and J gave up 1 base, with 7 bases separating them. This CDR3 region has 15 residues. Germline CDR1 and CDR2: MNHNS and SASEGT. In nucleotides, the CDR3 is TGTGCCAGCAGTGAAGCGCCAGTAAGCAATCAGCCCCAGCATTTT. Translating it yields CASSEAPVSNQPQHF.

This clone was seen a few times. The gene calls are TRBV9 and TRBJ2-4, with 9 bases that match TRBD1. The CDR3 totals 16 residues. Per germline, CDR1 SGDLS and CDR2 YYNGEE. V lost 3 bases and J lost 1; bases outside the gene matches: 5. CDR3 sequence: CASSEGQGRAKNIQYF. CDR3 nucleotide sequence: TGTGCCAGCAGCGAGGGACAGGGTCGGGCCAAAAACATTCAGTACTTC.

In its sample, this clone was seen a few times. This chain uses TRBV9 with TRBJ2-7; no reliable D call. The germline V gene has CDR1 SGDLS and CDR2 YYNGEE. The CDR3 consists of 13 residues. Deletions cut 2 bases from V and 2 bases from J, with 8 bases between. The chain's CDR3 is CASSVDGAYEQYF. In nucleotides, the CDR3 is TGTGCCAGCAGCGTCGACGGAGCCTACGAGCAGTACTTC.

J is TRBJ2-5 and V is TRBV29-1; TRBD1 aligns across 11 bases. The J segment lost 2 bases and the V segment lost 6 bases, leaving 5 bases of the junction unmatched. From germline, CDR1 is SQVTM and CDR2 ANQGSEA. The CDR3 has 14 amino acids. CDR3 DNA: TGCAGCGTGCGGACAGGGGGCTATCAAGAGACCCAGTACTTC. Encoded protein: CSVRTGGYQETQYF. Complete variable domain (other parts from reference TRBV29-1 and TRBJ2-5): SAVISQKPSRDICQRGTSLTIQCQVDSQVTMMFWYRQQPGQSLTLIATANQGSEATYESGFVIDKFPISRPNLTFSTLTVSNMSPEDSSIYLCSVRTGGYQETQYFGPGTRLLVL.

V and J are TRBV19 and TRBJ2-7; 7 positions agree with TRBD2. Germline V gene sequence: CDR1 LNHDA, CDR2 SQIVND (reference sequence). The junction had 7 bases not matched to a gene; V was cut back by 4 bases and J by 4 bases. The CDR3 loop spans 14 amino acids. The CDR3, as DNA: TGTGCCAGTAGTACCCAACCGGGGGGTTACGAGCAGTACTTC. Amino acid sequence: CASSTQPGGYEQYF.

The sample holds a few counts of this clone. V is TRBV25-1 and J is TRBJ1-1; D is ambiguous. The germline CDR1 and CDR2 sequences are MGHDK and SYGVNS. CDR3 length: 13 residues. The V end lost 4 bases, the J end lost 1 base, and 7 bases lay between the germline ends. The CDR3 here is CASSGSRNTEAFF. DNA for the CDR3: TGTGCCAGCAGTGGATCACGGAACACTGAAGCTTTCTTT.

This clone was detected many times. The chain combines TRBV9 with TRBJ1-2, with 8 bases matching TRBD1. Trimming removed 2 bases from V and 7 bases from J; junction bases left unmatched: 4. This CDR3 contains 13 residues. The germline V gene encodes CDR1 SGDLS and CDR2 YYNGEE. Here the CDR3 DNA reads TGTGCCAGCAGCGTGACAGGGGTGCGTGGCTACACCTTC. Amino acids: CASSVTGVRGYTF.

The chain uses TRBV18 and TRBJ2-1; D not certain. Germline CDR1 and CDR2: KGHSH and LQKENI. Trimming cost V 3 bases and J 4 bases, with 7 bases left between them. The CDR3 totals 13 residues. CDR3 sequence: CASSPRVYNEQFF. The CDR3 nucleotides are TGTGCCAGCTCACCGAGAGTATACAATGAGCAGTTCTTC.

The chain links TRBV9 to TRBJ2-7; possible D gene TRBD1, 6 bases. V was cut by 4 bases and J by 1 base, with 15 bases left in between. Germline loops: CDR1 SGDLS, CDR2 YYNGEE. This CDR3 region has 15 residues. The CDR3 nucleotides read TGTGCCAGCAGCCCCCGAGGGGGAGATTCCTACGAGCAGTACTTC. It translates to CASSPRGGDSYEQYF.

CDR3 loop: CASSDRDYNEQFF. CDR3 nucleotide sequence: TGTGCCAGCAGTGACAGGGACTACAATGAGCAGTTCTTC. The rearrangement links TRBV2 to TRBJ2-1, with a weak D call TRBD1 (5 bases). This CDR3 spans 13 amino acids. The V and J ends lost 3 bases and 3 bases respectively, with 6 bases between them. Germline V CDR1 and CDR2: SNHLY, FYNNEI.

This clone was counted between two and nine times. This chain links TRBV7-2 with TRBJ2-4; TRBD1 might be the D (6 bases). This CDR3 has 17 residues. Looked up from germline, CDR1 is SGHTA and CDR2 is FQGNSA. Trimming removed 6 bases at V and 0 bases at J, with 18 bases between. CDR3 nucleotides: TGTGCCAGCAGTCCTCCCGGGACAACCATAGCCAAAAACATTCAGTACTTC. This gives the protein CASSPPGTTIAKNIQYF.

This chain uses TRBV25-1 with TRBJ1-2; D remains ambiguous. V gave up 4 bases and J gave up 7 bases, with 13 bases separating them. The CDR3 totals 13 residues. CDR1 and CDR2 from the germline V gene are MGHDK and SYGVNS. The CDR3 DNA sequence: TGTGCCAGCAGTGGATGGACCGAATCTGGCTACACCTTC. It codes for CASSGWTESGYTF.

This clone was recorded only once. This chain joins TRBV7-2 and TRBJ1-2, with a weak D call TRBD1 (5 bases). The ends were cut back, 1 base at V and 8 bases at J, with 11 bases in the middle. The CDR3 is 13 residues long. CDR1 SGHTA and CDR2 FQGNSA come from the germline V gene. CDR3 DNA: TGTGCCAGCAGCTTAGTCCCCGAGGGGGGCTACACCTTC. The encoded protein is CASSLVPEGGYTF. The full variable domain, with the rest looked up from reference TRBV7-2 and TRBJ1-2, is GAGVSQSPSNKVTEKGKDVELRCDPISGHTALYWYRQSLGQGLEFLIYFQGNSAPDKSGLPSDRFSAERTGGSVSTLTIQRTQQEDSAVYLCASSLVPEGGYTFGSGTRLTVV.

This clone was recorded only once. The V call is TRBV19, the J call TRBJ2-7; D remains unclear. The CDR3 runs 15 residues. Looked up from germline, CDR1 is LNHDA and CDR2 is SQIVND (reference sequence). Trimming removed 7 bases from V and 0 bases from J, with 16 bases in between. CDR3 bases: TGTGCCAGTAAGTCCGGCCAGGCGAACTCCTACGAGCAGTACTTC. This sequence encodes CASKSGQANSYEQYF.